These T cell receptor beta chains were read from a single sample in a study of shared clonotypes between healthy human individuals. TCRdb's table, derived via immunoSEQ multiplex PCR, lists solely in-frame clones and lacks some. The top ten hold over 1% of the sample, which has over 1.4 million clones, 96% seen once. The material sequenced was naive CD4+ T cells sorted from blood. Receptors were obtained from a man between 25 and 39 years old in good health. Each CDR3 is given with its conserved first and last residue. Fields, in order: CDR3 protein, CDR3 DNA, J gene, V gene, clone size, D gene. D genes are given only for firm matches. A row's size may be missing; if present it is once, few, many or a size class.

CASSLPGQGMHEQYF,TGCGCCAGCAGCTTACCGGGACAGGGAATGCACGAGCAGTACTTC,TRBJ2-7,TRBV5-1,NA,TRBD1
CASSQMSGTSGRKFGNEQFF,TGTGCCAGCTCACAGATGTCCGGGACTAGCGGGAGAAAATTCGGGAATGAGCAGTTCTTC,TRBJ2-1,TRBV18,NA,TRBD2
CASSADRGPNTEAFF,TGTGCCAGCTCGGCGGACAGGGGACCGAACACTGAAGCTTTCTTT,TRBJ1-1,TRBV18,NA,TRBD1
CSMGGSGQQETQYF,TGCAGCATGGGGGGCTCCGGACAGCAAGAGACCCAGTACTTC,TRBJ2-5,TRBV29-1,NA,NA
CASSQVVLGDYGYTF,TGCGCCAGCAGCCAAGTGGTCCTCGGGGACTATGGCTACACCTTC,TRBJ1-2,TRBV4-3,NA,NA
CASSLLVAGATEQYF,TGTGCCAGCAGTTTATTGGTAGCGGGAGCGACCGAGCAGTACTTC,TRBJ2-7,TRBV27,NA,TRBD2
CASSLWTGEGEQYF,TGTGCCAGCAGTTTATGGACAGGGGAGGGCGAGCAGTACTTC,TRBJ2-7,TRBV28,NA,NA
CASSLQGNTIYF,TGTGCCAGCAGCCTACAGGGGAACACCATATATTTT,TRBJ1-3,TRBV28,NA,TRBD1
CASSLGLWVDTEAFF,TGTGCCAGCAGTTTAGGTTTGTGGGTGGACACTGAAGCTTTCTTT,TRBJ1-1,TRBV28,NA,NA
CASSSFASGHEQYF,TGTGCCAGCAGTTCCTTCGCTAGCGGGCACGAGCAGTACTTC,TRBJ2-7,TRBV27,NA,TRBD2
CASSLVQGIADTQYF,TGCGCCAGCAGCTTGGTTCAGGGCATCGCAGATACGCAGTATTTT,TRBJ2-3,TRBV5-1,NA,NA
CASSRDYTQYF,TGCGCCAGCAGCCGGGACTACACGCAGTATTTT,TRBJ2-3,TRBV5-1,NA,TRBD2
CASSTAPGTSNQPQHF,TGCGCCAGCAGTACAGCCCCGGGGACAAGCAATCAGCCCCAGCATTTT,TRBJ1-5,TRBV5-1,NA,NA
CASSLGREYEQYF,TGTGCCAGCAGTTTGGGCAGGGAATACGAGCAGTACTTC,TRBJ2-7,TRBV27,NA,NA
CASSLYEQYF,TGTGCCAGCAGTTTATACGAGCAGTACTTC,TRBJ2-7,TRBV28,NA,NA
CATSRDHRAYNEQFF,TGTGCCACCAGCAGAGATCACAGAGCCTACAATGAGCAGTTCTTC,TRBJ2-1,TRBV15,NA,NA
CASRKGLAGSEQYF,TGTGCCAGCAGGAAGGGACTAGCGGGAAGCGAGCAGTACTTC,TRBJ2-7,TRBV2,NA,TRBD2
CASTAHPDTGELFF,TGTGCCAGCACAGCCCACCCCGATACCGGGGAGCTGTTTTTT,TRBJ2-2,TRBV6-1,once,NA
CASFRLAGINEQFF,TGTGCCAGCTTCAGACTAGCGGGGATCAATGAGCAGTTCTTC,TRBJ2-1,TRBV28,NA,TRBD2
CASSPIAGFLYEQYF,TGCGCCAGCAGCCCCATAGCGGGGTTTTTGTACGAGCAGTACTTC,TRBJ2-7,TRBV4-1,NA,TRBD2
CAIRTSYEQYF,TGTGCCATCAGGACTTCCTACGAGCAGTACTTC,TRBJ2-7,TRBV10-3,NA,NA
CSVDGGRGNTEAFF,TGCAGCGTCGATGGGGGGAGAGGGAACACTGAAGCTTTCTTT,TRBJ1-1,TRBV29-1,NA,NA
CAWSPSRTTQYF,TGTGCCTGGAGTCCCTCTAGGACTACGCAGTATTTT,TRBJ2-3,TRBV30,NA,NA
CASSLVAGMKNIQYF,TGTGCCAGCAGTTTAGTAGCGGGGATGAAAAACATTCAGTACTTC,TRBJ2-4,TRBV27,NA,TRBD2
CASSVGAQFSYNEQFF,TGTGCCAGCAGCGTAGGTGCACAATTCTCCTACAATGAGCAGTTCTTC,TRBJ2-1,TRBV9,NA,NA
CASRPGFSTDTQYF,TGTGCCAGCAGGCCAGGGTTTAGCACAGATACGCAGTATTTT,TRBJ2-3,TRBV5-6,NA,NA
CASSSRTTGNTEAFF,TGTGCCAGCAGCTCAAGAACCACAGGGAACACTGAAGCTTTCTTT,TRBJ1-1,TRBV7-2,NA,NA
CASGLSGQETQYF,TGTGCTAGTGGTTTGAGCGGTCAAGAGACCCAGTACTTC,TRBJ2-5,TRBV12-5,NA,NA
CASSGGTTYEQYF,TGTGCCAGCAGTGGAGGGACCACCTACGAGCAGTACTTC,TRBJ2-7,TRBV6-1,NA,NA
CASMANSGNTIYF,TGTGCCAGCATGGCGAACTCTGGAAACACCATATATTTT,TRBJ1-3,TRBV25-1,NA,NA
CASSTLGTINSPLHF,TGTGCCAGCAGCACCCTAGGGACGATTAATTCACCCCTCCACTTT,TRBJ1-6,TRBV7-2,NA,NA
CASSPSLAEYTGELFF,TGTGCCAGCTCACCAAGCCTAGCGGAGTACACCGGGGAGCTGTTTTTT,TRBJ2-2,TRBV18,NA,TRBD2
CASSDYRGRGGTDTQYF,TGTGCCAGCAGTGACTACCGGGGGAGAGGCGGCACAGATACGCAGTATTTT,TRBJ2-3,TRBV2,NA,NA
CASWTGIGEKLFF,TGTGCCAGTTGGACAGGGATAGGGGAAAAACTGTTTTTT,TRBJ1-4,TRBV28,NA,TRBD1
CASMGQTNYGYTF,TGCGCCAGCATGGGACAGACTAACTATGGCTACACCTTC,TRBJ1-2,TRBV5-1,NA,TRBD1
CATSRQFDRPNTEAFF,TGTGCCACCAGCAGACAATTTGACAGGCCGAACACTGAAGCTTTCTTT,TRBJ1-1,TRBV15,NA,NA
CASSVGTGYVPGELFF,TGTGCCAGCAGCGTGGGGACGGGGTATGTCCCCGGGGAGCTGTTTTTT,TRBJ2-2,TRBV9,NA,NA
CASRRYTDTQYF,TGTGCCAGCAGACGGTACACAGATACGCAGTATTTT,TRBJ2-3,TRBV6-6,NA,NA